One T cell receptor (beta chain) is described in this entry. The antigen remains undetermined. The data stem from a study of response to subunit inactivated influenza vaccine. Study results and caveats: With each seasonal influenza vaccination, the authors suggested, few new T cells are recruited.

In TCRdb, the RT-PCR reads were re-called with MiXCR into one record per CDR3 protein. The sample holds around 300,000 distinct CDR3 sequences, approximately 20% seen once. Source: PBMCs from blood, taken roughly 20 months after vaccination. The origin of this receptor is a man between 50 and 69 years old who received an inactivated influenza vaccine.

CDR3 amino acids: CASSQDRYGYTF. DNA of the CDR3: TGTGCCAGCAGTCAGGACCGCTATGGCTACACCTTC. The chain carries TRBV5-5 and TRBJ1-2; D is ambiguous. Trimming cost V 5 bases and J 4 bases, with 9 bases left between them. From germline, CDR1 is SGHKS and CDR2 YYEKEE (reference sequence). The CDR3 totals 12 residues.